This passage covers 26 T cell receptor beta chains from one sample sequenced in a study of cytomegalovirus exposure and HLA in healthy donors. Primers for the PCR totalled 60 Vbeta and 13 Jbeta. Profiled with immunoSEQ multiplex PCR; TCRdb holds only in-frame clones, not every one. The sample holds under 250,000 clones, 76% seen once. The specimen sequenced was PBMCs. Receptors were obtained from a man aged 18-30 years in good health and CMV-seronegative.

The chain joins TRBV27 to TRBJ1-2; D gene unclear. V gave up 4 bases and J gave up 0 bases, with 6 bases separating them. The CDR3 loop spans 13 amino acids. In germline, CDR1 is MNHEY, CDR2 SMNVEV (reference sequence). CDR3 residues: CASSSSPNYGYTF. CDR3 coding DNA: TGTGCCAGCAGTTCTTCCCCTAACTATGGCTACACCTTC.

This rearrangement joins TRBV25-1 to TRBJ2-6, with 11 nucleotides matching TRBD1. This CDR3 contains 18 residues. Trimming cost V 7 bases and J 10 bases; bases outside gene matches: 18. Germline V CDR1 and CDR2: MGHDK, SYGVNS. Written as DNA, the CDR3 is TGTGCCAGCACCTCGGCAGGGTCCGGACAGGGGGCTCTAAACGTCCTGACTTTC. Amino acid sequence: CASTSAGSGQGALNVLTF.

The chain has TRBV19 and TRBJ2-7; tentative D call: TRBD1 (6 bases). Per the germline V gene, CDR1 is LNHDA and CDR2 is SQIVND (reference sequence). The CDR3 has 14 residues. Deletions cut 5 bases from V and 4 bases from J, with 15 bases between. CDR3 sequence (DNA): TGTGCCAGTAGTGCTTCAGGGGTGCTGTACGAGCAGTACTTC. This gives the protein CASSASGVLYEQYF.

The genes are TRBV4-1 and TRBJ1-1; 7 bases align to TRBD1. This CDR3 comprises 18 residues. V lost 4 bases and J lost 1; bases outside the gene matches: 15. Germline values: CDR1 MGHRA, CDR2 YSYEKL. This CDR3 is CASSRLSPGQAQNTEAFF. CDR3 bases: TGCGCCAGCAGCCGATTATCACCCGGACAGGCTCAGAACACTGAAGCTTTCTTT.

The chain employs TRBV9 and TRBJ2-3; 8 bases agree with TRBD2. The trim removed 1 base at V and 1 base at J, leaving 5 bases unmatched. Germline values: CDR1 SGDLS, CDR2 YYNGEE. This CDR3 is 16 amino acids long. CDR3 region: CASSVFASGRTDTQYF. CDR3 sequence (DNA): TGTGCCAGCAGCGTATTCGCTAGCGGGCGCACAGATACGCAGTATTTT.

The gene calls are TRBV9 and TRBJ1-2; TRBD1 is a possible D gene (6 bases). CDR1 is SGDLS, CDR2 YYNGEE, per germline. V was shortened by 4 bases and J by 1 base, with 14 bases between the two germline ends. CDR3 length: 15 amino acids. The CDR3 region is CASSSNLQGNYGYTF. As DNA, the CDR3 is TGTGCCAGCAGCTCCAATTTACAGGGTAACTATGGCTACACCTTC.

This clone was detected a few times. This chain links TRBV14 with TRBJ1-4, with 7 nucleotides matching TRBD1. Losses at the gene ends were 5 bases for V and 8 bases for J; bases not matched to a gene: 8. The CDR3 is 14 amino acids. Germline V CDR1 and CDR2: SGHDN, FVKESK. The CDR3 loop is CASSYRDRGEKLFF. CDR3 nucleotides: TGTGCCAGCAGCTACCGGGACAGAGGGGAAAAACTGTTTTTT.

The rearrangement uses TRBV19 and TRBJ1-5; no clear D. Germline CDR1 and CDR2: LNHDA and SQIVND (reference sequence). The CDR3 spans 14 residues. V dropped 2 bases and J dropped 1 base, with 6 bases sitting between them. The CDR3 is CASSIRRSNQPQHF. CDR3 nucleotide sequence: TGTGCCAGTAGTATACGGCGGAGCAATCAGCCCCAGCATTTT. Using reference TRBV19 and TRBJ1-5 for the parts outside the CDR3, the full variable domain is DGGITQSPKYLFRKEGQNVTLSCEQNLNHDAMYWYRQDPGQGLRLIYYSQIVNDFQKGDIAEGYSVSREKKESFPLTVTSAQKNPTAFYLCASSIRRSNQPQHFGDGTRLSIL.

The CDR3: CASGLELGLAESREQYF. CDR3 nucleotides: TGTGCTAGTGGTTTGGAATTAGGACTAGCGGAGTCTCGGGAGCAGTACTTC. The chain carries TRBV12-5 and TRBJ2-7, with 10 bases aligning to TRBD2. Trimming at V came to 1 base and at J to 7 bases, leaving 13 bases not matched to a gene. The CDR3 is 17 amino acids. CDR1 is LGHNT, CDR2 FRNRAP, per germline.

The CDR3: CASSLAGAPDTQYF. CDR3 coding DNA: TGTGCCAGCAGCTTAGCGGGAGCCCCAGATACGCAGTATTTT. The rearrangement links TRBV6-6 to TRBJ2-3, with 9 bases lining up with TRBD2. The CDR3 has 14 residues. With V trimmed by 6 bases and J by 4 bases, 5 bases remained unmatched. Germline V gene data show CDR1 as MNHNY and CDR2 as SVGAGI (reference sequence).

This clone was counted a single time. The rearrangement joins TRBV7-8 to TRBJ2-1; D is perhaps TRBD2 (6 bases). Germline loops: CDR1 SGHVS, CDR2 FQNEAQ. The CDR3 length is 15 residues. Deletions cut 3 bases from V and 10 bases from J, with 19 bases between. The DNA of the CDR3 is TGTGCCAGCAGCTTGAGGGCTAGCGACCTCGGGGAGCAGTTCTTC. It is translated as CASSLRASDLGEQFF.

The chain couples TRBV5-1 to TRBJ1-5, with 7 bases matching TRBD1. Germline loops: CDR1 SGHRS, CDR2 YFSETQ. V dropped 1 base and J dropped 1; count of bases not matched to a gene: 2. The CDR3 loop spans 15 amino acids. The CDR3, as DNA: TGCGCCAGCAGCTTGCAGGGGGGAAGCAATCAGCCCCAGCATTTT. Amino acid sequence: CASSLQGGSNQPQHF.

This chain uses TRBV5-6 with TRBJ2-3; 16 bases align to TRBD2. V shed 4 bases, J shed 8 bases, and the junction held 7 bases outside the gene matches. CDR1 SGHDT and CDR2 YYEEEE come from the germline V gene. CDR3 size: 16 residues. Here the CDR3 DNA reads TGTGCCAGCAGCCTGACCGGGACTAGCGGGAGGGGTACGCAGTATTTT. This gives the protein CASSLTGTSGRGTQYF.

The gene calls are TRBV19 and TRBJ2-7; D is ambiguous. V was cut by 3 bases and J by 0 bases, with 6 bases left in between. In germline, CDR1 is LNHDA, CDR2 SQIVND (reference sequence). The CDR3 length is 13 residues. CDR3 loop: CASSIGSSYEQYF. In nucleotides, the CDR3 is TGTGCCAGTAGTATCGGTTCCTCCTACGAGCAGTACTTC.

The J gene is TRBJ1-1, the V gene TRBV6-6; a possible D gene is TRBD1 (6 bases). The germline gives CDR1 MNHNY, CDR2 SVGAGI (reference sequence). Trimming stripped 5 bases from V and 4 bases from J, with 14 bases between. The CDR3 has 14 residues. CDR3 amino acids: CASSLQGGGTEAFF. CDR3 coding DNA: TGTGCCAGCAGTCTACAGGGTGGGGGCACTGAAGCTTTCTTT.

V is TRBV2 and J is TRBJ2-7; tentative D call: TRBD2 (5 bases). Per the germline V gene, CDR1 is SNHLY and CDR2 is FYNNEI. There are 15 residues in the CDR3. The V end was cut by 7 bases, the J end by 0 bases, with 16 bases between. The CDR3 region is CASKINGIFSYEQYF. The DNA of the CDR3 is TGTGCCAGCAAGATTAACGGGATCTTCTCCTACGAGCAGTACTTC.

This clone was recorded once. The chain employs TRBV11-2 and TRBJ2-3; D might be TRBD2 (5 bases). This CDR3 has 14 residues. Trimming removed 1 base from V and 4 bases from J, with 9 bases in between. In germline, CDR1 is SGHAT, CDR2 FQNNGV. The CDR3 protein is CASSLVRGADTQYF. The DNA for the CDR3 is TGTGCCAGCAGCTTAGTACGGGGAGCAGATACGCAGTATTTT.

V is TRBV7-2 and J is TRBJ2-1; the match to TRBD2 covers 7 bases. Germline CDR1 reads SGHTA; CDR2 reads FQGNSA. V gave up 2 bases and J gave up 7 bases; unmatched junction bases: 8. The CDR3 is 15 amino acids. The CDR3 loop is CASSLWVSGPNEQFF. CDR3 coding DNA: TGTGCCAGCAGCTTATGGGTTAGCGGGCCAAATGAGCAGTTCTTC.

The chain is built from TRBV7-9 and TRBJ2-5; TRBD1 matches at 8 bases. The J segment lost 3 bases and the V segment lost 3 bases, leaving 3 bases of the junction unmatched. Germline assignment: CDR1 SEHNR and CDR2 FQNEAQ (reference sequence). The CDR3 consists of 14 residues. The CDR3 region is CASSFMDREETQYF. The CDR3 nucleotides are TGTGCCAGCAGCTTTATGGACAGGGAAGAGACCCAGTACTTC.

The chain combines TRBV19 with TRBJ1-2; D not certain. V was trimmed by 8 bases and J by 4 bases, leaving 14 bases between them. The germline gives CDR1 LNHDA, CDR2 SQIVND (reference sequence). This CDR3 has 13 residues. For the CDR3, the DNA is TGTGCCAGTTCTACAAGCGGACCCTATGGCTACACCTTC. Translated, it gives CASSTSGPYGYTF.

The chain recombines TRBV4-2 with TRBJ2-7, with 7 bases matching TRBD1. The CDR3 is 15 residues long. The germline V gene has CDR1 LGHNA and CDR2 YNFKEQ. The V gene end was trimmed by 4 bases and the J gene end by 3 bases; junction bases not matched to a gene: 9. CDR3 bases: TGTGCCAGCAGCCCGCTCCGGGGACAGAACTACGAGCAGTACTTC. Protein product: CASSPLRGQNYEQYF.

Turning to this clone: Other DNA sequences in this sample translate to the same CDR3. The V call is TRBV7-9, the J call TRBJ1-5; unclear D gene. V was pared by 1 base and J by 7 bases, with 8 bases between. CDR3 length: 13 amino acids. CDR1 is SEHNR and CDR2 is FQNEAQ in the germline V gene (reference sequence). The CDR3 DNA is TGTGCCAGCAGCTTAGGGGCTGGGCAGCCCCAGCATTTT. It yields the protein CASSLGAGQPQHF.

The chain carries TRBV27 and TRBJ2-7, with D possibly matching TRBD1 (5 bases). Germline V gene data show CDR1 as MNHEY and CDR2 as SMNVEV (reference sequence). With 1 base removed from V and 5 bases from J, the gap between germline ends came to 12 bases. The CDR3 is made up of 14 amino acids. In DNA form, the CDR3 reads TGTGCCAGCAGTTTATTGGGCAGGGTCGACGAGCAGTACTTC. Residues: CASSLLGRVDEQYF.

This clone has just one count. J is TRBJ2-7 and V is TRBV5-4, with 8 bases fitting TRBD1. Per germline, CDR1 SGHNT and CDR2 YYREEE (reference sequence). This CDR3 region has 15 residues. With 4 bases clipped from V and 5 bases from J, the junction kept 11 bases outside the gene matches. The CDR3 DNA reads TGTGCCAGCAGCCCTAATGGACAGGGAAGGCACGAGCAGTACTTC. Translation gives CASSPNGQGRHEQYF. Full variable domain (rest looked up from reference TRBV5-4 and TRBJ2-7): ETGVTQSPTHLIKTRGQQVTLRCSSQSGHNTVSWYQQALGQGPQFIFQYYREEENGRGNFPPRFSGLQFPNYSSELNVNALELDDSALYLCASSPNGQGRHEQYFGPGTRLTVT.

As DNA, the CDR3 is TGTGCCAGCAGTTACGTGGGAGGGACCTACGAGCAGTACTTC. Its protein is CASSYVGGTYEQYF. This chain joins TRBV6-5 and TRBJ2-7, with 7 bases that match TRBD2. The length of the CDR3 is 14 residues. J was trimmed by 2 bases and V by 2 bases; bases with no gene match: 3. CDR1 and CDR2 (germline): MNHEY, SVGAGI.

The genes are TRBV4-1 and TRBJ2-7; 13 bases agree with TRBD2. Looked up from germline, CDR1 is MGHRA and CDR2 is YSYEKL. V gave up 4 bases and J gave up 3 bases; unmatched junction bases: 6. The CDR3 is made up of 16 amino acids. CDR3 region: CASSLQLAGGDYEQYF. The CDR3 DNA reads as TGCGCCAGCAGCCTCCAACTAGCGGGAGGGGACTACGAGCAGTACTTC.